The 32 T cell receptor beta chains below come from one sample, sequenced in a study of PD-1 blockade in mismatch repair-deficient tumors. TCRdb keeps only in-frame clones here, not all; method: immunoSEQ multiplex PCR. The sample has over 100,000 clones; 70% to 80% are singletons. This specimen was peripheral blood, taken 60 weeks after starting pembrolizumab. Receptor source: an adult with mismatch repair-deficient cancer.

This chain uses TRBV29-1 with TRBJ1-2; D unresolved. Trimming cost V 7 bases and J 8 bases, with 20 bases left between them. The germline V gene encodes CDR1 SQVTM and CDR2 ANQGSEA. This CDR3 has 13 amino acids. The CDR3, as DNA: TGCAGCGCGGGGAAAGGCAATCAATACGGCTACACCTTC. Its protein product is CSAGKGNQYGYTF.

CDR3 residues: CASSVELVADTQYF. The CDR3 DNA reads TGTGCCAGCAGCGTGGAACTAGTTGCAGATACGCAGTATTTT. The V and J genes are TRBV9 and TRBJ2-3; D possibly corresponds to TRBD2 (5 bases). Germline-derived CDR1 and CDR2 are SGDLS and YYNGEE. V shed 2 bases and J shed 4 bases, with 11 bases lying between them. The CDR3 is made up of 14 amino acids.

CDR3 amino acids: CASGLVRARGEKLFF. In DNA, the CDR3 is TGTGCTAGTGGTTTGGTAAGGGCCCGAGGCGAAAAACTGTTTTTT. This chain joins TRBV12-5 and TRBJ1-4; D gene ambiguous. This CDR3 has 15 residues. Per germline, CDR1 LGHNT and CDR2 FRNRAP. The V end lost 0 bases, the J end lost 8 bases, and 13 bases lay between the germline ends.

V gene TRBV28 combines with J gene TRBJ2-3, with D possibly matching TRBD2 (6 bases). Germline V gene sequence: CDR1 MDHEN, CDR2 SYDVKM. CDR3 size: 16 residues. Between the trimmed V and J ends, which lost 5 bases and 3 bases, there was a span of 18 bases. The CDR3 here is CASSPPGRGRTDTQYF. CDR3 nucleotide sequence: TGTGCCAGCAGTCCCCCCGGGCGGGGCCGGACAGATACGCAGTATTTT.

The V call is TRBV7-3, the J call TRBJ2-3; D call uncertain. CDR3 length: 12 amino acids. V was clipped by 2 bases and J by 4 bases, with 4 bases between them. Germline-derived CDR1 and CDR2 are SGHTA and FQGTGA. This chain's CDR3 is CASSLSADTQYF. The CDR3 region has the DNA TGTGCCAGCAGCTTATCCGCAGATACGCAGTATTTT.

The chain carries TRBV19 and TRBJ2-1, with 13 bases fitting TRBD2. V lost 5 bases, J lost 7 bases, and 8 bases stayed unmatched. The CDR3 is 16 residues long. The germline V gene encodes CDR1 LNHDA and CDR2 SQIVND (reference sequence). CDR3 nucleotides: TGTGCCAGTAGTCGACTAGCGGGAGGACGTGGGAATGAGCAGTTCTTC. This gives the protein CASSRLAGGRGNEQFF.

The J gene is TRBJ1-5, the V gene TRBV7-8, with a possible D match to TRBD1 (6 bases). The CDR3 length is 15 residues. Germline V gene sequence: CDR1 SGHVS, CDR2 FQNEAQ. Trimming removed 1 base from V and 6 bases from J, with 13 bases in between. The CDR3 loop is CASSLERGSSQPQHF. CDR3 in DNA: TGTGCCAGCAGCTTAGAAAGGGGGTCCAGTCAGCCCCAGCATTTT.

J is TRBJ1-1 and V is TRBV7-8; D gene ambiguous. CDR3 length: 19 residues. Trimming took off 5 bases at V and 0 bases at J, with 25 bases between the two ends. The germline gives CDR1 SGHVS, CDR2 FQNEAQ. The DNA of the CDR3 is TGTGCCAGCAGCCCTGGGCGAAGGGCGGCAAAACACATGAACACTGAAGCTTTCTTT. Translated: CASSPGRRAAKHMNTEAFF. Using reference TRBV7-8 and TRBJ1-1 for the parts outside the CDR3, the full variable domain is GAGVSQSPRYKVAKRGQDVALRCDPISGHVSLFWYQQALGQGPEFLTYFQNEAQLDKSGLPSDRFFAERPEGSVSTLKIQRTQQEDSAVYLCASSPGRRAAKHMNTEAFFGQGTRLTVV.

This chain joins TRBV30 and TRBJ2-7; 9 bases map to TRBD1. J was trimmed by 4 bases and V by 4 bases; bases with no gene match: 8. CDR3 length: 14 residues. Germline V lookup: CDR1 GTSNPN, CDR2 SVGIG (reference sequence). CDR3: CAWIPTGGGYEQYF. The CDR3 DNA reads TGTGCCTGGATTCCGACAGGGGGGGGTTACGAGCAGTACTTC.

CDR3 region: CASSIGTEFLYEQYF. The CDR3 region has the DNA TGTGCCAGTAGTATCGGGACAGAGTTCCTCTACGAGCAGTACTTC. The V call is TRBV19, the J call TRBJ2-7; TRBD1 agrees at 7 bases. The V gene end was trimmed by 3 bases and the J gene end by 3 bases; junction bases not matched to a gene: 8. Per the germline V gene, CDR1 is LNHDA and CDR2 is SQIVND (reference sequence). CDR3 length: 15 amino acids.

The V and J genes are TRBV4-2 and TRBJ2-7; 7 bases map to TRBD1. After removal of 3 bases from V and 3 bases from J, the junction contained 11 bases not matched to a gene. In germline, CDR1 is LGHNA, CDR2 YNFKEQ. The CDR3 runs to 16 residues. This CDR3 is CASSHHTGDTFYEQYF. CDR3 in DNA: TGTGCCAGCAGCCATCACACAGGGGACACTTTCTACGAGCAGTACTTC.

The rearrangement joins TRBV10-2 to TRBJ2-3; TRBD1 matches 7 bases. J gave up 2 bases and V 6 bases, and 5 bases lay outside the gene matches. Germline V lookup: CDR1 WSHSY, CDR2 SAAADI. CDR3 length: 14 amino acids. DNA of the CDR3: TGCGCCAGCAGCTCGGACAGGTACACAGATACGCAGTATTTT. Encoded protein: CASSSDRYTDTQYF.

The CDR3 bases are TGTGCCAGCAGTGAAGGGGCTTCGGACACTGAAGCTTTCTTT. As protein: CASSEGASDTEAFF. V and J are TRBV6-1 and TRBJ1-1; D gene uncertain. The germline CDR1 and CDR2 sequences are MNHNS and SASEGT. Trimming took off 1 base at V and 3 bases at J, with 9 bases between the two ends. The CDR3 runs 14 residues.

In nucleotides, the CDR3 is TGTGCCAGCAGCTTAGGACCGGGCGGTTATGGCTACACCTTC. Protein: CASSLGPGGYGYTF. The chain recombines TRBV5-6 with TRBJ1-2, with D uncertain. Trimming shortened V by 2 bases and J by 5 bases, and 13 bases separated the two germline ends. Germline V CDR1 and CDR2: SGHDT, YYEEEE. The CDR3 contains 14 residues.

The rearrangement uses TRBV21-1 and TRBJ1-1; the table's TRBD1 call for D was not verified on the DNA. TRBV21-1 is termed a pseudogene. This CDR3 has 20 residues. The CDR3 region is CASSESAGDRGHRKNTEAFF. In DNA form, the CDR3 reads TGTGCCAGCAGCGAAAGCGCCGGGGACAGGGGCCACCGGAAGAACACTGAAGCTTTCTTT.

V is TRBV7-2 and J is TRBJ2-7, with D unresolved. This CDR3 region has 15 residues. CDR1 and CDR2 from the germline V gene are SGHTA and FQGNSA. V was pared by 1 base and J by 2 bases, with 12 bases between. In nucleotides, the CDR3 is TGTGCCAGCAGCTTAGGGTCAGGTCAAACCTACGAGCAGTACTTC. It specifies CASSLGSGQTYEQYF.

The rearrangement joins TRBV5-4 to TRBJ2-1; 10 nucleotides line up with TRBD1. The CDR3 runs 18 residues. After removal of 0 bases from V and 2 bases from J, the junction contained 8 bases not matched to a gene. CDR1 is SGHNT and CDR2 is YYREEE in the germline V gene (reference sequence). CDR3 sequence reads: CASSLGSAGTGAYNEQFF. DNA of the CDR3: TGTGCCAGCAGCTTGGGGAGCGCCGGGACAGGGGCCTACAATGAGCAGTTCTTC.

V gene TRBV5-1 combines with J gene TRBJ2-5; the match to TRBD2 covers 7 bases. V trimming: 4 bases; J trimming: 6 bases; junction bases outside the gene matches: 15. The CDR3 length is 16 residues. CDR1 and CDR2 from the germline V gene are SGHRS and YFSETQ. CDR3 coding DNA: TGCGCCAGCAGCGGCTCCGGGACTACGTCGGCGAAGACCCAGTACTTC. This encodes CASSGSGTTSAKTQYF.

This clone was seen only once. This sequence joins TRBV11-3 and TRBJ2-3; possible D gene TRBD2, 5 bases. Deletions cut 1 base from V and 2 bases from J, with 10 bases between. The CDR3 sequence is 15 residues long. Germline V gene data show CDR1 as SGHNT and CDR2 as YENEEA. The CDR3 loop reads CASSLGGLLTDTQYF. CDR3 nucleotides: TGTGCCAGCAGCTTAGGAGGGCTCCTCACAGATACGCAGTATTTT.

This chain joins TRBV19 and TRBJ1-1; D is ambiguous. The CDR3 runs to 13 residues. CDR1 and CDR2 (germline): LNHDA, SQIVND (reference sequence). Trimming took off 7 bases at V and 8 bases at J, with 17 bases between the two ends. CDR3 DNA: TGTGCCAGTAAGTCTCAAGTCGTTTTAGAAGCTTTCTTT. Translation: CASKSQVVLEAFF.

This chain uses TRBV30 with TRBJ2-3, with D tentatively TRBD1 or TRBD2 (6 bases each). The germline V gene has CDR1 GTSNPN and CDR2 SVGIG (reference sequence). Trimming took off 0 bases at V and 0 bases at J, with 19 bases between the two ends. The CDR3 has 18 residues. CDR3 nucleotides: TGTGCCTGGAGTGTAAGGGGGGCTATGCGTCTGAGCACAGATACGCAGTATTTT. As protein: CAWSVRGAMRLSTDTQYF.

The V call is TRBV19, the J call TRBJ1-1; D unresolved. This CDR3 region has 16 residues. V was pared by 5 bases and J by 0 bases, with 16 bases between. In germline, CDR1 is LNHDA, CDR2 SQIVND (reference sequence). CDR3 residues: CASSPPGSVMNTEAFF. The CDR3 DNA reads TGTGCCAGTAGTCCACCCGGGAGTGTCATGAACACTGAAGCTTTCTTT. Complete variable domain (other parts from reference TRBV19 and TRBJ1-1): DGGITQSPKYLFRKEGQNVTLSCEQNLNHDAMYWYRQDPGQGLRLIYYSQIVNDFQKGDIAEGYSVSREKKESFPLTVTSAQKNPTAFYLCASSPPGSVMNTEAFFGQGTRLTVV.

V is TRBV13 and J is TRBJ1-1, with D perhaps TRBD1 (6 bases). The V end was cut by 2 bases, the J end by 4 bases, with 14 bases between. This CDR3 comprises 15 residues. Germline V gene data show CDR1 as PRHDT and CDR2 as FYEKMQ (reference sequence). The CDR3 coding sequence is TGTGCCAGCAGCTTAAGCCGTCAGGGGATCACTGAAGCTTTCTTT. This sequence encodes CASSLSRQGITEAFF. Full variable domain (outside the CDR3, taken from reference TRBV13 and TRBJ1-1): AAGVIQSPRHLIKEKRETATLKCYPIPRHDTVYWYQQGPGQDPQFLISFYEKMQSDKGSIPDRFSAQQFSDYHSELNMSSLELGDSALYFCASSLSRQGITEAFFGQGTRLTVV.

The chain joins TRBV6-5 to TRBJ2-2; 8 bases map to TRBD2. The CDR3 has 14 residues. With 7 bases clipped from V and 6 bases from J, the junction kept 7 bases outside the gene matches. CDR1 is MNHEY, CDR2 SVGAGI, per germline. The CDR3 coding sequence is TGTGCCAGCAAAAGCGGGAGTATGGCCGGGGAGCTGTTTTTT. This codes for CASKSGSMAGELFF.

This chain joins TRBV6-5 and TRBJ1-5; TRBD1 matches 7 bases. CDR1 is MNHEY, CDR2 SVGAGI, per germline. The length of the CDR3 is 15 residues. V was pared by 5 bases and J by 5 bases, with 9 bases of the junction left unmatched. The CDR3 sequence is CASSHLDRRDQPQHF. CDR3 nucleotides: TGTGCCAGCAGTCACCTGGACAGGAGGGATCAGCCCCAGCATTTT.

V and J are TRBV7-6 and TRBJ2-3; 7 bases map to TRBD2. This CDR3 is built from 18 residues. From germline, CDR1 is SGHVS and CDR2 FNYEAQ. V lost 2 bases, J lost 0 bases, and 11 bases stayed unmatched. The CDR3, as DNA: TGTGCCAGCAGCTTATTGGTGTCTAGCGGACGTAGCACAGATACGCAGTATTTT. It encodes CASSLLVSSGRSTDTQYF.

V is TRBV5-6 and J is TRBJ2-7, with 7 bases fitting TRBD2. Trimming took 0 bases from V and 0 from J; bases not matched to a gene: 9. The CDR3 totals 17 residues. The germline V gene has CDR1 SGHDT and CDR2 YYEEEE. The CDR3 nucleotides are TGTGCCAGCAGCTTGGAGGCTAGCGGCTTCAGCTCCTACGAGCAGTACTTC. Its translation is CASSLEASGFSSYEQYF.

This clone was counted a single time. This chain links TRBV7-8 with TRBJ2-1, with D possibly being TRBD2 (6 bases). The CDR3 spans 16 residues. From germline, CDR1 is SGHVS and CDR2 FQNEAQ. Trimming removed 4 bases from V and 8 bases from J, with 21 bases in between. The chain's CDR3 is CASSSLGGSGDYEQFF. The CDR3 nucleotides are TGTGCCAGCAGCTCCCTCGGGGGTTCGGGAGATTATGAGCAGTTCTTC.

This clone was detected once. The J gene is TRBJ2-1, the V gene TRBV5-4, with 9 bases identical to TRBD2. The CDR3 extends over 14 amino acids. Unmatched junction bases numbered 8, after V lost 4 bases and J lost 9 bases. CDR1 is SGHNT, CDR2 YYREEE, per germline (reference sequence). CDR3: CASSPGGTSSEQFF. In DNA, the CDR3 is TGTGCCAGCAGCCCGGGGGGGACTAGCAGTGAGCAGTTCTTC. Combining the CDR3 with reference TRBV5-4 and TRBJ2-1 gives the whole variable domain ETGVTQSPTHLIKTRGQQVTLRCSSQSGHNTVSWYQQALGQGPQFIFQYYREEENGRGNFPPRFSGLQFPNYSSELNVNALELDDSALYLCASSPGGTSSEQFFGPGTRLTVL.

This clone has more than one count but fewer than ten. CDR3 loop: CASSLTGFLETQYF. The CDR3 DNA is TGTGCCAGCAGTTTGACAGGGTTTTTGGAGACCCAGTACTTC. The chain recombines TRBV27 with TRBJ2-5, with TRBD1 matching 7 bases. Germline assignment: CDR1 MNHEY and CDR2 SMNVEV (reference sequence). The CDR3 has 14 amino acids. With V trimmed by 3 bases and J by 5 bases, 6 bases remained unmatched.

The rearrangement uses TRBV7-6 and TRBJ2-1; 13 positions match TRBD2. V shed 3 bases, J shed 8 bases, and the junction held 4 bases outside the gene matches. Germline assignment: CDR1 SGHVS and CDR2 FNYEAQ. The CDR3 loop spans 15 amino acids. CDR3 sequence (DNA): TGTGCCAGCAGCTTGCGGACTAGCGGGAGTCATGAGCAGTTCTTC. It yields the protein CASSLRTSGSHEQFF.

The CDR3, as DNA: TGTGCCAGCAGCCCGCGTCTACAGAGTTCCCAAGAGACCCAGTACTTC. This codes for CASSPRLQSSQETQYF. This chain connects TRBV11-1 to TRBJ2-5; D remains ambiguous. The CDR3 is made up of 16 amino acids. Germline V gene data show CDR1 as SGHAT and CDR2 as FQDESV (reference sequence). V was shortened by 5 bases and J by 1 base, with 17 bases between the two germline ends.